This TCR beta chain came from a study of blood T cell repertoires in COVID-19. Study-wide context: Sites across the United States, Italy and Spain contributed samples from acute and convalescent COVID-19.

Germline-derived CDR1 and CDR2 are WNHNN and SYGVQD (reference sequence). The germline V and J ends were trimmed by 2 bases and 2 bases, with 10 bases remaining between them. CDR3 length: 15 residues. Assay: immunoSEQ multiplex PCR; the TCRdb copy retains only in-frame clones and omits some. Of under 50,000 clones listed, about 86% are singletons. Material for sequencing was peripheral blood. The chain uses TRBV10-1 and TRBJ2-1, with a weak D call TRBD2 (5 bases). The TCR was taken from a man aged 35-49 years with active COVID-19. CDR3 in amino acids: CASSEEGLPYNEQFF. CDR3 nucleotides: TGCGCCAGCAGTGAGGAGGGCTTACCCTACAATGAGCAGTTCTTC.